The next 9 T cell receptor beta chains were all read from a single sample in a study of cytomegalovirus exposure and HLA in healthy donors. The PCR employed 60 Vbeta primers together with 13 Jbeta primers. Profiled with immunoSEQ multiplex PCR; TCRdb holds only in-frame clones, not every one. The table has about 57,000 clones, 83% seen once. The sample was PBMCs. These receptors were obtained from a man aged 25-45 years in good health and CMV-seronegative.

This clone has more than one count but fewer than ten. The chain combines TRBV6-1 with TRBJ1-6, with 9 positions matching TRBD1. The CDR3 has 14 residues. Germline V gives CDR1 MNHNS, CDR2 SASEGT. The V and J ends lost 4 bases and 14 bases, in that order; junction bases with no gene match: 9. The CDR3 nucleotides read TGTGCCAGCAGTGGGACAGGGGACCTTTTATCCCTCCACTTT. Translation gives CASSGTGDLLSLHF.

The V call is TRBV30, the J call TRBJ2-1; D might be TRBD2 (6 bases). The CDR3 has 11 amino acids. V shed 7 bases and J shed 9 bases, with 13 bases lying between them. Germline CDR1 reads GTSNPN; CDR2 reads SVGIG (reference sequence). The CDR3 region has the DNA TGTGCCTTCGCCGGGGGAGGTGAGCAGTTCTTC. This translates into CAFAGGGEQFF.

The chain is built from TRBV7-2 and TRBJ1-6, with a possible D match to TRBD1 (6 bases). This CDR3 has 14 amino acids. CDR1 is SGHTA and CDR2 is FQGNSA in the germline V gene. The ends were cut back, 1 base at V and 9 bases at J, with 10 bases in the middle. This CDR3 reads CASSLGDTRSPLHF. DNA for the CDR3: TGTGCCAGCAGCTTAGGGGACACTCGTTCACCCCTCCACTTT.

The chain couples TRBV27 to TRBJ1-5; unclear D gene. Germline lookup yields CDR1 MNHEY and CDR2 SMNVEV (reference sequence). The CDR3 totals 15 residues. Trimming cost V 4 bases and J 1 base, with 11 bases left between them. CDR3 sequence: CASSSREGSNQPQHF. The CDR3 nucleotides read TGTGCCAGCAGTTCCCGGGAGGGCAGCAATCAGCCCCAGCATTTT.

The chain couples TRBV10-2 to TRBJ2-5; TRBD2 matches 10 bases. V dropped 5 bases and J dropped 1; count of bases not matched to a gene: 10. Germline CDR1 reads WSHSY; CDR2 reads SAAADI. The CDR3 is made up of 17 amino acids. CDR3 in DNA: TGCGCCAGCAGTTATGGGGGGACTAGCGCCGTCCAAGAGACCCAGTACTTC. Translation gives CASSYGGTSAVQETQYF.

This chain joins TRBV9 and TRBJ2-1, with 10 positions matching TRBD2. Germline CDR1 SGDLS, CDR2 YYNGEE. V shed 3 bases and J 5 bases; nucleotides not matched to a gene: 5. CDR3 size: 15 residues. Here the CDR3 DNA reads TGTGCCAGCAGCGATGGGACTAGCGTCCACAATGAGCAGTTCTTC. Translation: CASSDGTSVHNEQFF.

This chain links TRBV7-2 with TRBJ2-3; 12 nucleotides line up with TRBD2. V dropped 1 base and J dropped 5; count of bases not matched to a gene: 7. CDR1 SGHTA and CDR2 FQGNSA come from the germline V gene. CDR3 length: 17 amino acids. This CDR3 is CASSLVASGGARDTQYF. Here the CDR3 DNA reads TGTGCCAGCAGCTTAGTTGCTAGCGGGGGGGCGAGAGATACGCAGTATTTT.

The CDR3, as DNA: TGTGCCAGCAGCCCGGACAGGTGGAACACTGAAGCTTTCTTT. Translated: CASSPDRWNTEAFF. The rearrangement uses TRBV7-2 and TRBJ1-1; 7 bases map to TRBD1. The trim removed 5 bases at V and 1 base at J, leaving 4 bases unmatched. This CDR3 comprises 14 residues. CDR1 and CDR2 (germline): SGHTA, FQGNSA. Supplemented by reference TRBV7-2 and TRBJ1-1, the full variable domain reads GAGVSQSPSNKVTEKGKDVELRCDPISGHTALYWYRQSLGQGLEFLIYFQGNSAPDKSGLPSDRFSAERTGGSVSTLTIQRTQQEDSAVYLCASSPDRWNTEAFFGQGTRLTVV.

This clone appeared once. The rearrangement uses TRBV6-4 and TRBJ2-3; 9 bases are shared with TRBD2. CDR3 length: 15 amino acids. Trimming took 3 bases from V and 4 from J; bases not matched to a gene: 5. Germline V gene lookup returns CDR1 MRHNA and CDR2 SNTAGT. The CDR3, as DNA: TGTGCCAGCAGTGAGGGTAGCGGGAGTGCAGATACGCAGTATTTT. Amino acids: CASSEGSGSADTQYF.